The source of this TCR beta chain is a study of Ad26.COV2.S vaccination and SARS-CoV-2 variants. Study-level findings and limits: Across vaccine and placebo recipients, the breadth of non-spike TCRs was similar. It was reported that spike-specific CD8+ and CD4+ T cell responses were substantially broad after vaccination. Vaccinees showed greater spike-specific TCR breadth than placebo recipients.

This sample's treatment: 15 to 20 received Ad26.COV2.S at low or high dose, single or two shots; several received placebo; per-sample allocation not given. Day 63 after the first vaccine or placebo injection was the time point for sampling. Donation was by an adult aged 18-55 years who was in Boston. The V gene's germline CDR1 is SGHTA and CDR2 FQGTGA. The CDR3 is 15 amino acids. With 1 base removed from V and 5 bases from J, the gap between germline ends came to 12 bases. Concerning this clone: The antigen remains unidentified.

Repertoires were generated with immunoSEQ multiplex PCR, while TCRdb's copy carries only in-frame clones and drops some. Of 350,000 to 500,000 clones in the sample, roughly 87% are singletons; the top ten hold approximately 2.5%. The TCR sequence derives from a person aged 18 to 65 who received the Ad26.COV2.S COVID-19 vaccine or a placebo. The chain has TRBV7-3 and TRBJ2-1, with D possibly matching TRBD1 (6 bases). Specimen: peripheral blood, collected in a trial of Ad26.COV2.S vaccine versus placebo. CDR3 sequence: CASSLRGGNHNEQFF. DNA for the CDR3: TGTGCCAGCAGCTTAAGAGGGGGAAACCACAATGAGCAGTTCTTC.